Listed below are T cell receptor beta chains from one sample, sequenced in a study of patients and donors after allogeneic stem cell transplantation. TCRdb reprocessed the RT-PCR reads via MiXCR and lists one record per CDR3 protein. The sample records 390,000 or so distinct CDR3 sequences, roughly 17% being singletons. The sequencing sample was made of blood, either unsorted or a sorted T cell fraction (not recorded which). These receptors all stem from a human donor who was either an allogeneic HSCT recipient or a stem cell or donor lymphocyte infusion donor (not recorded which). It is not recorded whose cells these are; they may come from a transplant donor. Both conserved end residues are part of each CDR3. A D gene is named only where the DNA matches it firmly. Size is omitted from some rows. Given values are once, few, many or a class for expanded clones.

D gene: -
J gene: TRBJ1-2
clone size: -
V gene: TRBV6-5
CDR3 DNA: TGTGCCAGCAGTTACACGCAGGGGAGCTATGGCTACACCTTC
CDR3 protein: CASSYTQGSYGYTF

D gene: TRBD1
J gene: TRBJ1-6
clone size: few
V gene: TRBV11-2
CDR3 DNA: TGTGCCAGCAGCCCGACGACAGGGGACACCTATAATTCACCCCTCCACTTT
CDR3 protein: CASSPTTGDTYNSPLHF

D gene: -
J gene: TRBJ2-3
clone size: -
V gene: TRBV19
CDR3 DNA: TGTGCCAGTAGCCGGACTTTCACAGATACGCAGTATTTT
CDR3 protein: CASSRTFTDTQYF

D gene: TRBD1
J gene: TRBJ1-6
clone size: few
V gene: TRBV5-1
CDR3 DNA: TGCGCCAGCAGCTTGGCCGTGGTAGGGGGCGCGAATTCACCCCTCCACTTT
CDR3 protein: CASSLAVVGGANSPLHF

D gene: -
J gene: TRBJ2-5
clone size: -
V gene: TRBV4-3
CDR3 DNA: TGCGCCAGCAGCCAATCTCGCAGGGTAGAGACCCAGTACTTC
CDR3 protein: CASSQSRRVETQYF

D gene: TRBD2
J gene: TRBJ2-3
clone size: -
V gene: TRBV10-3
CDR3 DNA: TGTGCCACCCGGACTAGACCAGGCACAGATACGCAGTATTTT
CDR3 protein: CATRTRPGTDTQYF

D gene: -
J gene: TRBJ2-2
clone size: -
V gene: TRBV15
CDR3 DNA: TGTGCCACCAGCAGGGGGTCGCGGCTAGGGGACACCGGGGAGCTGTTTTTT
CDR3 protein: CATSRGSRLGDTGELFF

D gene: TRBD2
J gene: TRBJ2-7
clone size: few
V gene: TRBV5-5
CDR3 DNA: TGTGCCAGCAGTTATCAGCTCCGGACTAGCGACTACGAGCAGTACTTC
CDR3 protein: CASSYQLRTSDYEQYF

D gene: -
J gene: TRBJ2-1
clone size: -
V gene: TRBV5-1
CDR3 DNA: TGCGCCAGCAGCAATGGGCATGAGCAGTTCTTC
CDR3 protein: CASSNGHEQFF

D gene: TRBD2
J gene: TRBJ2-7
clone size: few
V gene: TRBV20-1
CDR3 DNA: TGCAGTGCTCCAAGCGGGATCAGCTCCTACGAGCAGTACTTC
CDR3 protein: CSAPSGISSYEQYF

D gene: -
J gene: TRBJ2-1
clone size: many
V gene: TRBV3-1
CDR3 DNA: TGTGCCAGCAGCCAAATTAACAATGAGCAGTTCTTC
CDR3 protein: CASSQINNEQFF

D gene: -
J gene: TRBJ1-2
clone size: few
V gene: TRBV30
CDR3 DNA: TGTGCCTGGAGCCCTTCTGGAGTAAGAGGTTGGGGCTACACCTTC
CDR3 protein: CAWSPSGVRGWGYTF

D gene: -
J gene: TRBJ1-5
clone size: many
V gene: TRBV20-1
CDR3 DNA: TGCAGTGCTAGAGACGGCAATCAGCCCCAGCATTTT
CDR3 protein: CSARDGNQPQHF

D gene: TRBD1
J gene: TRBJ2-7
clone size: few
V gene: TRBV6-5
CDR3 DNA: TGTGCCAGCAGTTACTTTCCGGGACAGGGACTCTACGAGCAGTACTTC
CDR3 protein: CASSYFPGQGLYEQYF

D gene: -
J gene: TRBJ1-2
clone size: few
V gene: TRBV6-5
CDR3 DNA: TGTGCCAGCAGTTACTCGGGCAGGGTAAAGTATGGCTACACCTTC
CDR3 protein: CASSYSGRVKYGYTF

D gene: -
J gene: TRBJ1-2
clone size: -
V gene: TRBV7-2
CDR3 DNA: TGTGCCAGCAGCTTAGGTCGAGTCAGCGGCTATGGCTACACCTTC
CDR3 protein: CASSLGRVSGYGYTF

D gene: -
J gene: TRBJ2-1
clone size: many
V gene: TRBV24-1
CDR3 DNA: TGTGCCACCAGTGACCCCGGGACACACAATGAGCAGTTCTTC
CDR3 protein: CATSDPGTHNEQFF

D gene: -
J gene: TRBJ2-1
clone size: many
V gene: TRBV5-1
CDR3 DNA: TGCGCCAGCAGCTCCCGGGGGTTTTCTAGGGGGAGCTCCTACAATGAGCAGTTCTTC
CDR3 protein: CASSSRGFSRGSSYNEQFF

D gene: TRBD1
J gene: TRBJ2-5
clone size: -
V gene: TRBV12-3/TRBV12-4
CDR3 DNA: TGTGCCAGCAGCTGGAACAGGGGGGAGACCCAGTACTTC
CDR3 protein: CASSWNRGETQYF

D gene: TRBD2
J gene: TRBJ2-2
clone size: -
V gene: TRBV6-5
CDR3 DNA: TGTGCCAGCAGTTACGGGACTAAAAACACCGGGGAGCTGTTTTTT
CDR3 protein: CASSYGTKNTGELFF

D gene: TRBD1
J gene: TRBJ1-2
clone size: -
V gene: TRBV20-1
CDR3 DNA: TGCAGTGCTAGAGATTCAGGGGGATATGGCTACACCTTC
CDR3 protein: CSARDSGGYGYTF

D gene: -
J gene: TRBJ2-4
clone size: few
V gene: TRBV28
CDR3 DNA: TGTGCCAGCAGTTTAGTAACGGGCGGTAAAAACATTCAGTACTTC
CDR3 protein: CASSLVTGGKNIQYF

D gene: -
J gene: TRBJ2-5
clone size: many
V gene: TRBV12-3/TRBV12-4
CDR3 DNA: TGTGCCAGCAGCCTGGGGCAGGTGTACCAAGAGACCCAGTACTTC
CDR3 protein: CASSLGQVYQETQYF

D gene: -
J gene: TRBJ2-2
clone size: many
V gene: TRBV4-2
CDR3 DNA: TGTGCCAGCAGACAAGAGAGGACCGGGGAGCTGTTTTTT
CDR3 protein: CASRQERTGELFF

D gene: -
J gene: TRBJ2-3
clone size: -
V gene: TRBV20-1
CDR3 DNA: TGCAGTGCCCCCGGCGGGGGCGGCACAGATACGCAGTATTTT
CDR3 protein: CSAPGGGGTDTQYF

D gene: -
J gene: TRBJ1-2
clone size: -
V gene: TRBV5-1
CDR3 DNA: TGCGCCAGCAGCTTGGATTCAGCAGGGTATGGCTACACCTTC
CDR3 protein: CASSLDSAGYGYTF

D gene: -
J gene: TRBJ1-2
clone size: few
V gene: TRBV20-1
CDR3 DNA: TGCAGTGCTATACTCTCTTATGATGGCTACACCTTC
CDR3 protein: CSAILSYDGYTF

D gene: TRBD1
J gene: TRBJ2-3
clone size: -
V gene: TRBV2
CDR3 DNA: TGTGCCAGCACGCTACAGGGGGCGAACACAGATACGCAGTATTTT
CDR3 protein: CASTLQGANTDTQYF

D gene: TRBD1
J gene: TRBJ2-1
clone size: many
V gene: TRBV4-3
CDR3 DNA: TGCGCCAGCAGCCAACGAGACAGGGCGAGAAATGAGCAGTTCTTC
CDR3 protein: CASSQRDRARNEQFF

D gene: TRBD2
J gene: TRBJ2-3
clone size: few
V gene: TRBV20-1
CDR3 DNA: TGCAGTGCTAGACCGCCACTAGCGGGGGGTCTTTCCCGCACAGATACGCAGTATTTT
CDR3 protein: CSARPPLAGGLSRTDTQYF